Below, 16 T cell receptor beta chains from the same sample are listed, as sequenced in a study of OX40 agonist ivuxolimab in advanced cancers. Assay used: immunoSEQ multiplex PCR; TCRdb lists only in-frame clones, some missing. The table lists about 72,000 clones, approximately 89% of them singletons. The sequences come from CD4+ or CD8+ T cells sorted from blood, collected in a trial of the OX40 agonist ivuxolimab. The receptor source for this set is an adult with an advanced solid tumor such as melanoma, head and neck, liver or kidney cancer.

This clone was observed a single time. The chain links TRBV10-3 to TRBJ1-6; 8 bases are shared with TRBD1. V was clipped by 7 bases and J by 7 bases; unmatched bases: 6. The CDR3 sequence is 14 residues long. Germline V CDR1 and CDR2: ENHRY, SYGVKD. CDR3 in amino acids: CAITPGQENSPLHF. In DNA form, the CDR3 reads TGTGCCATCACCCCGGGACAGGAGAATTCACCCCTCCACTTT.

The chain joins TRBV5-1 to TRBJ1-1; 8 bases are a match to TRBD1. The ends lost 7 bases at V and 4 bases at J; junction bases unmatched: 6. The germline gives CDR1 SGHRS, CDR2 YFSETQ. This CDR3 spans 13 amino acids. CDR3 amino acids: CASSDTGGTEAFF. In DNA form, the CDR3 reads TGCGCCAGCTCTGATACAGGGGGCACTGAAGCTTTCTTT.

CDR3 sequence: CASSADRGLAGDTQYF. The DNA of the CDR3 is TGTGCCAGCAGTGCGGACAGGGGACTGGCTGGAGATACGCAGTATTTT. This sequence joins TRBV25-1 and TRBJ2-3; 9 positions agree with TRBD1. The CDR3 consists of 16 residues. V lost 4 bases, J lost 5 bases, and 10 bases stayed unmatched. From germline, CDR1 is MGHDK and CDR2 SYGVNS.

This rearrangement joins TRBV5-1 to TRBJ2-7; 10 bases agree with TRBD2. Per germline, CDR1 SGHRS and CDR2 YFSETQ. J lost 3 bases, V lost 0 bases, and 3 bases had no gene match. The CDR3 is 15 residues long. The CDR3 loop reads CASSLGLAGIYEQYF. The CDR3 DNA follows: TGCGCCAGCAGCTTGGGACTAGCGGGTATCTACGAGCAGTACTTC.

In DNA, the CDR3 is TGCACCAGCAGCCAAGCGGACGGGACTAGCGGATACCATAGCACAGATACGCAGTATTTT. Amino acids: CTSSQADGTSGYHSTDTQYF. The rearrangement links TRBV1 to TRBJ2-3; TRBD2 is the table's D call, not checked against the DNA. TRBV1 is recorded as a pseudogene. The CDR3 consists of 20 residues.

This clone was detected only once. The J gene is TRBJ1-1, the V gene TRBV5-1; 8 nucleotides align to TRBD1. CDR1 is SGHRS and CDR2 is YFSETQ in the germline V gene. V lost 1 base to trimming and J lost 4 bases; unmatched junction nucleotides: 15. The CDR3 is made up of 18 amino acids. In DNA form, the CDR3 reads TGCGCCAGCAGCTTGCCTAGGACAGGGAGGGGCGAAGGCACTGAAGCTTTCTTT. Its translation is CASSLPRTGRGEGTEAFF.

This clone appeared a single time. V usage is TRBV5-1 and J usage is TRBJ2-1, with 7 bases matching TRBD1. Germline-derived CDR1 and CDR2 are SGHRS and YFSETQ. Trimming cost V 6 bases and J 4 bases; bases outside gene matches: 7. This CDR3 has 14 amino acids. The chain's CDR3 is CASKDQGVYNEQFF. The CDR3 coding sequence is TGCGCCAGCAAGGACCAGGGGGTGTACAATGAGCAGTTCTTC.

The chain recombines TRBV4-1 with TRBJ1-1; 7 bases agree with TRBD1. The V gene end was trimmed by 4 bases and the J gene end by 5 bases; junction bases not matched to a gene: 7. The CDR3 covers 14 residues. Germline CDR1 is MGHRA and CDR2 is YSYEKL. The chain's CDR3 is CASSPPTGMTEAFF. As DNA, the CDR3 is TGCGCCAGCAGCCCGCCGACAGGGATGACTGAAGCTTTCTTT.

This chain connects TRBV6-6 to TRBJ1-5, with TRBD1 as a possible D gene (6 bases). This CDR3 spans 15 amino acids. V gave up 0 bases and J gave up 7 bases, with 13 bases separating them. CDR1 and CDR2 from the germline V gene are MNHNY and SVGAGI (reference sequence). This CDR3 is CASSYSVGGGQPQHF. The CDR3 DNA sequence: TGTGCCAGCAGTTACTCTGTGGGGGGCGGGCAGCCCCAGCATTTT.

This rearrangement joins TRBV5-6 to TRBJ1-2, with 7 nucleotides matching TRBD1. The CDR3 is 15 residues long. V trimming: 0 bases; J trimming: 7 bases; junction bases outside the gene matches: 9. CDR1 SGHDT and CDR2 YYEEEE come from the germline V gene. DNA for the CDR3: TGTGCCAGCAGCTTGGGACCCCAAGGGGGCAGTGGCTACACCTTC. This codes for CASSLGPQGGSGYTF.

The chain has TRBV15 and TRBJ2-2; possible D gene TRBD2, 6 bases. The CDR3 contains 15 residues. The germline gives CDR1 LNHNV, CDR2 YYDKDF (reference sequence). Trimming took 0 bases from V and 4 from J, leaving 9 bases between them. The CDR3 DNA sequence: TGTGCCACCAGCAGAGATACGGAGGGCACCGGGGAGCTGTTTTTT. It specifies CATSRDTEGTGELFF.

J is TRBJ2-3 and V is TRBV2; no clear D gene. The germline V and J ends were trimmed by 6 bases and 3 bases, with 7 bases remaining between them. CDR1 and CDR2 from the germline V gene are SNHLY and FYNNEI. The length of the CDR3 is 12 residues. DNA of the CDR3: TGTGCCAGCAGGGCAGAGACAGATACGCAGTATTTT. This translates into CASRAETDTQYF.

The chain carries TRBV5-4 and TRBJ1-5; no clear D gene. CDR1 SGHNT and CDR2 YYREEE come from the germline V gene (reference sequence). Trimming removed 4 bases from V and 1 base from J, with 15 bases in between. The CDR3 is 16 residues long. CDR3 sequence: CASSPPSAWSNQPQHF. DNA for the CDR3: TGTGCCAGCAGCCCTCCCTCAGCTTGGAGCAATCAGCCCCAGCATTTT.

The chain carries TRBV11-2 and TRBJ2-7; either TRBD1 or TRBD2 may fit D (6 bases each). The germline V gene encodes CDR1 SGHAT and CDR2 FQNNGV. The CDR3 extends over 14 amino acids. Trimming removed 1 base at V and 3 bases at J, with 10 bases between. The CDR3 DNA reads TGTGCCAGCAGCTTAGCACAGGGACTCTACGAGCAGTACTTC. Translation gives CASSLAQGLYEQYF.

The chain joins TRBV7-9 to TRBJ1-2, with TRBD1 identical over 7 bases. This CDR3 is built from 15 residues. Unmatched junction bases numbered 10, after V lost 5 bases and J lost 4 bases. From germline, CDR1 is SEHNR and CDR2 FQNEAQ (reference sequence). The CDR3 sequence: CASSDTDREVYGYTF. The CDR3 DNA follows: TGTGCCAGCAGCGATACCGACAGGGAGGTCTATGGCTACACCTTC. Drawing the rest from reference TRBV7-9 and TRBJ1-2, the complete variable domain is DTGVSQNPRHKITKRGQNVTFRCDPISEHNRLYWYRQTLGQGPEFLTYFQNEAQLEKSRLLSDRFSAERPKGSFSTLEIQRTEQGDSAMYLCASSDTDREVYGYTFGSGTRLTVV.

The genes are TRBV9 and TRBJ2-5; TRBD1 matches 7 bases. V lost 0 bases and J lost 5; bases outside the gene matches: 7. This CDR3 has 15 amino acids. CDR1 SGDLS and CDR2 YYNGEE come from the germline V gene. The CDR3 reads CASSVEGRGPETQYF. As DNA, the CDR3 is TGTGCCAGCAGCGTAGAGGGAAGGGGGCCGGAGACCCAGTACTTC.